A single sample is the source of the 16 T cell receptor beta chains below, sequenced in a study of PD-1 blockade in classical Hodgkin lymphoma. Libraries were prepared by immunoSEQ multiplex PCR; TCRdb keeps only in-frame clonotypes and omits some of them. The sample contains around 13,000 clones, approximately 80% of which appear only once. Each patient's relapse followed autologous stem cell transplantation, and brentuximab vedotin exposure varied. Negative selection with magnets was how CD8+ T cells were isolated from the thawed PBMCs. The sample was CD8+ T cells from blood, taken at baseline. The receptor source for this set is a human donor with classical Hodgkin lymphoma.

The chain couples TRBV6-4 to TRBJ2-1; D ambiguous. The CDR3 is 13 residues long. The V end lost 3 bases, the J end lost 0 bases, and 3 bases lay between the germline ends. The germline CDR1 and CDR2 sequences are MRHNA and SNTAGT. The CDR3 bases are TGTGCCAGCAGTGAGGACTCCTACAATGAGCAGTTCTTC. Its translation: CASSEDSYNEQFF.

V and J are TRBV7-9 and TRBJ2-3, with a weak D call TRBD1 (5 bases). V lost 0 bases, J lost 1 base, and 11 bases lay in between. The CDR3 is 16 residues long. Germline V lookup: CDR1 SEHNR, CDR2 FQNEAQ (reference sequence). In nucleotides, the CDR3 is TGTGCCAGCAGCTTAGCCTTACAGGAAGGCACAGATACGCAGTATTTT. This encodes CASSLALQEGTDTQYF.

The chain employs TRBV7-8 and TRBJ1-1; D may be TRBD1 (5 bases). Per the germline V gene, CDR1 is SGHVS and CDR2 is FQNEAQ. V was clipped by 5 bases and J by 1 base, with 11 bases between them. The CDR3 spans 14 residues. The CDR3 loop reads CASSLPGGNTEAFF. The CDR3 coding sequence is TGTGCCAGCAGCCTCCCTGGGGGGAACACTGAAGCTTTCTTT.

This sequence joins TRBV2 and TRBJ2-5; 7 bases fit TRBD1. Germline V CDR1 and CDR2: SNHLY, FYNNEI. The junction had 5 bases not matched to a gene; V was cut back by 3 bases and J by 1 base. There are 15 residues in the CDR3. Here the CDR3 DNA reads TGTGCCAGCAGTGAGTGGGACAGCACCCAAGAGACCCAGTACTTC. The encoded protein is CASSEWDSTQETQYF.

The chain carries TRBV13 and TRBJ2-1; D is perhaps TRBD1 (8 bases). V was clipped by 5 bases and J by 9 bases, with 23 bases between them. The CDR3 consists of 16 residues. Germline V gives CDR1 PRHDT, CDR2 FYEKMQ (reference sequence). For the CDR3, the DNA is TGTGCCAGCAGCCCAGTAAAAGGGGGGGGGACAGGTGAGCAGTTCTTC. This encodes CASSPVKGGGTGEQFF.

This chain uses TRBV6-6 with TRBJ2-7; TRBD1 matches 10 bases. The germline V gene has CDR1 MNHNY and CDR2 SVGAGI (reference sequence). The CDR3 consists of 15 residues. Trimming removed 2 bases from V and 5 bases from J; junction bases left unmatched: 6. DNA of the CDR3: TGTGCCAGCAGTTACGTCGGGACAGGGGCCGACGAGCAGTACTTC. Encoded protein: CASSYVGTGADEQYF.

The CDR3 DNA sequence: TGTGCCAGCAGCTTGACCCTATCGAATGAGCAGTTCTTC. It is translated as CASSLTLSNEQFF. The chain links TRBV5-4 to TRBJ2-1; D gene ambiguous. Germline V gene data show CDR1 as SGHNT and CDR2 as YYREEE (reference sequence). CDR3 length equals 13 residues. V shed 1 base and J shed 7 bases, with 9 bases lying between them.

The V and J genes are TRBV30 and TRBJ2-7, with 11 bases lining up with TRBD1. The CDR3 runs 13 residues. Germline CDR1 reads GTSNPN; CDR2 reads SVGIG (reference sequence). Losses at the gene ends were 3 bases for V and 3 bases for J; bases not matched to a gene: 1. CDR3 sequence (DNA): TGTGCCTGGAGGGGACAGGGGGTCTACGAGCAGTACTTC. This translates into CAWRGQGVYEQYF.

This clone was recorded a few times. This sequence joins TRBV7-7 and TRBJ2-2, with TRBD1 identical over 9 bases. Trimming at V came to 4 bases and at J to 5 bases, leaving 5 bases not matched to a gene. The germline CDR1 and CDR2 sequences are SSHAT and FNYEAQ (reference sequence). CDR3 size: 15 residues. This CDR3 reads CASSSGQGGTGELFF. CDR3 coding DNA: TGTGCCAGCAGCTCGGGACAGGGTGGGACCGGGGAGCTGTTTTTT. Supplemented by reference TRBV7-7 and TRBJ2-2, the full variable domain reads GAGVSQSPRYKVTKRGQDVTLRCDPISSHATLYWYQQALGQGPEFLTYFNYEAQPDKSGLPSDRFSAERPEGSISTLTIQRTEQRDSAMYRCASSSGQGGTGELFFGEGSRLTVL.

The rearrangement joins TRBV7-7 to TRBJ2-2; D gene ambiguous. Trimming stripped 1 base from V and 6 bases from J, with 9 bases between. This CDR3 has 14 residues. From germline, CDR1 is SSHAT and CDR2 FNYEAQ (reference sequence). This CDR3 is CASSLGLGAGELFF. The CDR3 nucleotides read TGTGCCAGCAGCTTAGGGCTAGGTGCCGGGGAGCTGTTTTTT.

This clone is deemed medium-sized. This rearrangement joins TRBV21-1 to TRBJ1-1; the D call in the table, TRBD1, was not verified against the DNA. TRBV21-1 is labeled a pseudogene. This CDR3 is built from 18 residues. Here the CDR3 reads CASSKGLQGAGGYTEAFF. The CDR3 DNA is TGTGCCAGCAGCAAAGGGCTACAGGGGGCAGGGGGTTATACTGAAGCTTTCTTT.

The V call is TRBV5-5, the J call TRBJ2-7; D might be TRBD1 (6 bases). The V gene lost 4 bases and the J gene lost 3 bases, with 26 bases spanning the gap. In germline, CDR1 is SGHKS, CDR2 YYEKEE (reference sequence). The CDR3 sequence is 18 residues long. CDR3 DNA: TGTGCCAGCAGCCCAAAGACAGGTGGCGGGTTTAGCCTCTACGAGCAGTACTTC. Translation gives CASSPKTGGGFSLYEQYF.

This chain joins TRBV9 and TRBJ1-1, with D tentatively TRBD1 (6 bases). The germline V and J ends were trimmed by 0 bases and 2 bases, with 11 bases remaining between them. The length of the CDR3 is 15 residues. Germline V gene sequence: CDR1 SGDLS, CDR2 YYNGEE. CDR3 sequence: CASSVGGGPNTEAFF. The CDR3 DNA follows: TGTGCCAGCAGCGTAGGGGGGGGCCCAAACACTGAAGCTTTCTTT. The whole variable domain, remainder taken from reference TRBV9 and TRBJ1-1, is DSGVTQTPKHLITATGQRVTLRCSPRSGDLSVYWYQQSLDQGLQFLIQYYNGEERAKGNILERFSAQQFPDLHSELNLSSLELGDSALYFCASSVGGGPNTEAFFGQGTRLTVV.

The genes are TRBV6-5 and TRBJ2-6; D may be TRBD1 (6 bases). Trimming shortened V by 5 bases and J by 1 base, and 9 bases separated the two germline ends. This CDR3 has 15 amino acids. Germline V gene sequence: CDR1 MNHEY, CDR2 SVGAGI. CDR3: CASSVTGSGANVLTF. DNA for the CDR3: TGTGCCAGCAGTGTCACAGGGTCTGGGGCCAACGTCCTGACTTTC.

About this clone: The same CDR3 arises from other DNA sequences in this sample as well. V and J are TRBV15 and TRBJ1-5, with a possible D match to TRBD1 (5 bases). The V end was cut by 3 bases, the J end by 3 bases, with 9 bases between. There are 14 residues in the CDR3. Germline lookup yields CDR1 LNHNV and CDR2 YYDKDF (reference sequence). This chain's CDR3 is CATSRTAYNQPQHF. The CDR3 coding sequence is TGTGCCACCAGCAGGACAGCGTACAATCAGCCCCAGCATTTT.

In its sample, this clone was seen a few times. This sequence joins TRBV5-6 and TRBJ1-6, with D perhaps TRBD1 (5 bases). Germline-derived CDR1 and CDR2 are SGHDT and YYEEEE. The CDR3 loop spans 12 amino acids. The V end was cut by 6 bases, the J end by 7 bases, with 8 bases between. CDR3 sequence: CASNEGNSPLHF. As DNA, the CDR3 is TGTGCCAGCAATGAGGGGAATTCACCCCTCCACTTT.